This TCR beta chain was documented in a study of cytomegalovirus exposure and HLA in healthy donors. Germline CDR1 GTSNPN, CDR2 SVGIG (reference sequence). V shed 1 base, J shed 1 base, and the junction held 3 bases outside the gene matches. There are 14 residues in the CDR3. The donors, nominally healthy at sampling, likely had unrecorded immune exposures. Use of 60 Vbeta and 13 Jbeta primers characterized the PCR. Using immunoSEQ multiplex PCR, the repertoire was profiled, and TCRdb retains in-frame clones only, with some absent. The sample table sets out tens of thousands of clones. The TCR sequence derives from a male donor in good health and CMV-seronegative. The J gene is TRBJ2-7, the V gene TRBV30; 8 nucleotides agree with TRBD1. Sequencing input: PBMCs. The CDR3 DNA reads TGTGCCTGGAGTGGAGGGACAGGTTCCTACGAGCAGTACTTC. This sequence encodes CAWSGGTGSYEQYF.